The 13 T cell receptor beta chains in this list originate from one sample, sequenced in a study of cytomegalovirus exposure and HLA in healthy donors. This PCR relied on a set of 60 Vbeta primers and 13 Jbeta primers. The method was immunoSEQ multiplex PCR; TCRdb's version includes in-frame clones alone and lacks a portion of them. The sample includes 130,000 or so clones, more than 60% seen only once; the top ten take 6.5%. The sequenced sample consisted of PBMCs. The receptors derive from a woman aged 55-69 years in good health and CMV-seronegative.

This chain uses TRBV29-1 with TRBJ2-1, with a weak D call TRBD2 (6 bases). Germline assignment: CDR1 SQVTM and CDR2 ANQGSEA. The CDR3 consists of 12 residues. Trimming stripped 7 bases from V and 10 bases from J, with 17 bases between. CDR3 coding DNA: TGCAGCGCCAGGATTAGCGGAGCGGAGCAGTTCTTC. Protein: CSARISGAEQFF.

This clone was detected only a few times. The genes are TRBV27 and TRBJ2-7; the D is unclear. The ends were cut back, 0 bases at V and 2 bases at J, with 8 bases in the middle. CDR3 length equals 14 residues. Germline CDR1 reads MNHEY; CDR2 reads SMNVEV (reference sequence). In DNA form, the CDR3 reads TGTGCCAGCAGTTTATCGATACAGACCTACGAGCAGTACTTC. Its translation is CASSLSIQTYEQYF.

The CDR3 region is CASSTSRHEQYF. The CDR3, as DNA: TGTGCCAGCAGTACGAGTCGCCACGAGCAGTACTTC. The chain is built from TRBV2 and TRBJ2-7; D is ambiguous. Germline V gives CDR1 SNHLY, CDR2 FYNNEI. The CDR3 is made up of 12 amino acids. V dropped 5 bases and J dropped 5 bases, with 10 bases sitting between them.

The chain couples TRBV5-4 to TRBJ2-1; 10 bases match TRBD2. This CDR3 is built from 15 residues. The J segment lost 3 bases and the V segment lost 5 bases, leaving 5 bases of the junction unmatched. Germline V gene sequence: CDR1 SGHNT, CDR2 YYREEE (reference sequence). CDR3 sequence reads: CASREASGGYNEQFF. As DNA, the CDR3 is TGTGCCAGCAGGGAGGCTAGCGGGGGCTACAATGAGCAGTTCTTC.

V is TRBV5-5 and J is TRBJ2-4; 9 nucleotides agree with TRBD1. This CDR3 comprises 18 residues. V dropped 4 bases and J dropped 1; count of bases not matched to a gene: 12. CDR1 is SGHKS, CDR2 YYEKEE, per germline (reference sequence). The CDR3 protein is CASSRLYRDRAAKNIQYF. In nucleotides, the CDR3 is TGTGCCAGCAGCCGTCTGTACCGGGACAGGGCGGCCAAAAACATTCAGTACTTC.

The V gene is TRBV11-2, the J gene TRBJ1-2, with a tentative D call TRBD1 (5 bases). Germline V lookup: CDR1 SGHAT, CDR2 FQNNGV. V was shortened by 1 base and J by 2 bases, with 5 bases between the two germline ends. The CDR3 consists of 13 residues. The CDR3 is CASSLGQNYGYTF. The DNA of the CDR3 is TGTGCCAGCAGCTTAGGACAGAACTATGGCTACACCTTC.

J is TRBJ1-1 and V is TRBV19; 9 bases align to TRBD1. CDR3 length: 16 amino acids. J was trimmed by 2 bases and V by 7 bases; bases with no gene match: 11. Germline V gene lookup returns CDR1 LNHDA and CDR2 SQIVND (reference sequence). The DNA for the CDR3 is TGTGCCAGTACCCGATCCGGGACAGGGCCCAACACTGAAGCTTTCTTT. Protein product: CASTRSGTGPNTEAFF.

In its sample, this clone was seen once. This chain uses TRBV5-1 with TRBJ1-5, with 9 nucleotides matching TRBD1. The germline V gene has CDR1 SGHRS and CDR2 YFSETQ. The CDR3 contains 15 residues. Trimming removed 4 bases from V and 7 bases from J; junction bases left unmatched: 9. In nucleotides, the CDR3 is TGCGCCAGCAGCCCACAGGGGGCGCTAGGGCAGCCCCAGCATTTT. It codes for CASSPQGALGQPQHF.

The chain combines TRBV5-4 with TRBJ2-7; 14 nucleotides align to TRBD2. The germline gives CDR1 SGHNT, CDR2 YYREEE (reference sequence). With 0 bases clipped from V and 8 bases from J, the junction kept 7 bases outside the gene matches. This CDR3 contains 16 residues. The DNA of the CDR3 is TGTGCCAGCAGCTTGGCTCCTGGACTAGCGGGGGGCCAGCAGTACTTC. This codes for CASSLAPGLAGGQQYF.

The V and J genes are TRBV6-1 and TRBJ1-1; TRBD1 is a possible D gene (6 bases). The CDR3 length is 14 residues. Trimming pared 8 bases from V and 1 base from J, leaving 14 bases between. Germline lookup yields CDR1 MNHNS and CDR2 SASEGT. CDR3 bases: TGTGCCAGCCAAGCCCCGACAGGGAACACTGAAGCTTTCTTT. This gives the protein CASQAPTGNTEAFF.

V and J are TRBV6-1 and TRBJ2-7; 7 nucleotides line up with TRBD1. The junction had 9 bases not matched to a gene; V was cut back by 7 bases and J by 3 bases. In germline, CDR1 is MNHNS, CDR2 SASEGT. The CDR3 has 14 residues. The CDR3 DNA reads as TGTGCCAGCAAAGAGGCAGGGGGTCTCTACGAGCAGTACTTC. Translated, it gives CASKEAGGLYEQYF.

This chain joins TRBV11-2 and TRBJ2-1, with 8 bases fitting TRBD1. V trimming: 5 bases; J trimming: 4 bases; junction bases outside the gene matches: 10. There are 16 residues in the CDR3. Germline V gene lookup returns CDR1 SGHAT and CDR2 FQNNGV. The DNA of the CDR3 is TGTGCCAGCAGCCGGACAGGGCCATTTAATTACAATGAGCAGTTCTTC. Translated, it gives CASSRTGPFNYNEQFF. The entire variable domain, with the rest obtained from reference TRBV11-2 and TRBJ2-1, is as follows: EAGVAQSPRYKIIEKRQSVAFWCNPISGHATLYWYQQILGQGPKLLIQFQNNGVVDDSQLPKDRFSAERLKGVDSTLKIQPAKLEDSAVYLCASSRTGPFNYNEQFFGPGTRLTVL.

This clone was seen a few times. V gene TRBV10-3 combines with J gene TRBJ2-3; 8 nucleotides align to TRBD1. V was clipped by 3 bases and J by 6 bases; unmatched bases: 11. Germline CDR1 is ENHRY and CDR2 is SYGVKD. The CDR3 sequence is 16 residues long. The CDR3 spells CAISERFQGAGDTQYF. CDR3 coding DNA: TGTGCCATCAGTGAAAGGTTCCAGGGGGCCGGGGATACGCAGTATTTT.